Below are 5 T cell receptor beta chains sequenced from a single sample in a study of human T cells and chemical hapten exposure. Stated time point: patch test 3, about 24 weeks after DPC sensitization. Treatment given: therapeutic diphenylcyclopropenone sensitization with weekly scalp DPC. MiXCR, applied by TCRdb to the RACE reads, yields one record per CDR3 protein. Of more than 70,000 distinct CDR3 sequences listed, roughly a tenth were seen once; the top ten hold around 1%. The sequenced sample was whole blood, obtained in connection with sensitization to the hapten diphenylcyclopropenone (DPC). These receptors were collected from a woman aged 25-40 years with alopecia areata. Some clones in this sample may be carry-over from other donors' samples.

This clonotype was seen many times. This sequence joins TRBV4-3 and TRBJ2-2; D perhaps matches TRBD1 (6 bases). CDR3 size: 17 residues. The ends were cut back, 0 bases at V and 0 bases at J, with 11 bases in the middle. Germline V CDR1 and CDR2: LGHNA, YSLEER. The CDR3 bases are TGCGCCAGCAGCCAAGATGGTGGGGGCCCGAACACCGGGGAGCTGTTTTTT. Amino acids: CASSQDGGGPNTGELFF.

The gene calls are TRBV6-5 and TRBJ2-5; 8 nucleotides align to TRBD1. The germline gives CDR1 MNHEY, CDR2 SVGAGI. J was trimmed by 6 bases and V by 6 bases; bases with no gene match: 15. The CDR3 length is 16 residues. CDR3 residues: CASSPENRGIRKTQYF. CDR3 nucleotide sequence: TGTGCCAGCAGCCCCGAAAACAGGGGGATCCGAAAGACCCAGTACTTC.

This clonotype was seen just once. This may stem from a read error, because a much larger clone lies one nucleotide away. This sequence joins TRBV5-4 and TRBJ1-1, with D possibly TRBD1 on 5 matching bases. The V gene's germline CDR1 is SGHNT and CDR2 YYREEE (reference sequence). The CDR3 is 17 residues long. V gave up 4 bases and J gave up 1 base, with 20 bases separating them. As DNA, the CDR3 is TGTGCCAGCAGCCCACGTTCAGGGCACAGCGGGAACACTGAAGCTTTCTTT. Its protein product is CASSPRSGHSGNTEAFF.

The sample holds a few counts of this clonotype. V gene TRBV7-2 combines with J gene TRBJ2-7; TRBD1 matches 8 bases. Germline assignment: CDR1 SGHTA and CDR2 FQGNSA. Germline trimming cut 5 bases from V and 4 bases from J; bases unmatched to any gene: 7. This CDR3 spans 14 amino acids. The CDR3 reads CASSPWTGSYEQYF. As DNA, the CDR3 is TGTGCCAGCAGCCCCTGGACAGGGTCTTACGAGCAGTACTTC.

This clonotype occurred many times. This rearrangement joins TRBV28 to TRBJ1-5; 9 positions match TRBD1. Germline V gene data show CDR1 as MDHEN and CDR2 as SYDVKM. The V gene end was trimmed by 5 bases and the J gene end by 6 bases; junction bases not matched to a gene: 2. The CDR3 runs 13 residues. The CDR3 protein is CASSQDRGQPQHF. The CDR3 region has the DNA TGTGCCAGCAGTCAGGACAGGGGTCAGCCCCAGCATTTT.